This T cell receptor beta chain was captured by sequencing in a study of regulatory T cells in long-lasting Graves disease. Construction of the TCR beta libraries employed iRepertoire HTBI primers in conjunction with Arm-PCR of CDR3 regions. TCRdb called the multiplex PCR reads again in MiXCR, with one record for every CDR3 protein. In the table there are around 400,000 distinct CDR3 sequences, 21% of which are singletons. As for time point: persistent/refractory GD, antithyroid drugs over 5 years with positive TRAb. There was RNA extracted from PBMCs, and the TCR library was made from it. This clonotype occurred many times. The CDR3 is 13 amino acids. Germline trimming cut 4 bases from V and 11 bases from J; bases unmatched to any gene: 11. Germline V gene sequence: CDR1 SNHLY, CDR2 FYNNEI.

The sequence was collected from a female donor with Graves disease. The sample consisted of peripheral blood mononuclear cells (PBMCs), taken when the disease was refractory, from a patient treated with antithyroid drugs. The chain links TRBV2 to TRBJ2-7, with 7 bases lining up with TRBD1. CDR3 nucleotide sequence: TGTGCCAGCAGTGTCAGGGGGTCCGAAGTTGAGTACTTC. Translating it yields CASSVRGSEVEYF.